A single sample is the source of the 11 T cell receptor beta chains below, sequenced in a study of blood T cell repertoires in COVID-19. The data were produced by immunoSEQ multiplex PCR, yet TCRdb's version contains in-frame clones alone and is incomplete. Here the sample spans about 180,000 clones, around 85% being singletons. Sequencing input: peripheral blood. Receptor source: a man aged 65-85 years with active or convalescent COVID-19.

The chain has TRBV12-5 and TRBJ1-6, with D possibly matching TRBD1 (6 bases). Germline CDR1 LGHNT, CDR2 FRNRAP. The germline V and J ends were trimmed by 10 bases and 8 bases, with 15 bases remaining between them. This CDR3 is built from 13 residues. CDR3 sequence: CATGGQADSPLHF. DNA for the CDR3: TGTGCTACCGGGGGGCAGGCCGATTCACCCCTCCACTTT.

The rearrangement joins TRBV7-2 to TRBJ2-7; D not certain. V lost 1 base, J lost 2 bases, and 15 bases lay in between. Germline V gives CDR1 SGHTA, CDR2 FQGNSA. There are 16 residues in the CDR3. CDR3 nucleotide sequence: TGTGCCAGCAGCTTAGTCGCTGGCGTGCGGACCTACGAGCAGTACTTC. Its protein is CASSLVAGVRTYEQYF.

The gene calls are TRBV5-1 and TRBJ1-1, with D maybe TRBD1 (5 bases). Looked up from germline, CDR1 is SGHRS and CDR2 is YFSETQ. V lost 6 bases and J 0 bases, leaving 21 bases between the germline ends. This CDR3 is built from 17 residues. The CDR3 protein is CASTQGATEIMNTEAFF. DNA of the CDR3: TGCGCCAGCACCCAAGGGGCTACCGAGATTATGAACACTGAAGCTTTCTTT.

The chain has TRBV27 and TRBJ2-7; 12 bases are shared with TRBD1. The CDR3 consists of 19 residues. V shed 2 bases, J shed 2 bases, and the junction held 13 bases outside the gene matches. Germline loops: CDR1 MNHEY, CDR2 SMNVEV (reference sequence). This chain's CDR3 is CASSLMGQGAIRRTYEQYF. Written as DNA, the CDR3 is TGTGCCAGCAGTTTAATGGGACAGGGGGCGATCCGAAGAACCTACGAGCAGTACTTC.

This sequence joins TRBV11-3 and TRBJ2-1; 7 bases are shared with TRBD1. This CDR3 spans 11 amino acids. The ends lost 5 bases at V and 9 bases at J; junction bases unmatched: 1. Germline CDR1 reads SGHNT; CDR2 reads YENEEA. CDR3 region: CASSDRAEQFF. The CDR3 bases are TGTGCCAGCAGCGACAGGGCTGAGCAGTTCTTC.

This sequence joins TRBV19 and TRBJ2-6; perhaps TRBD1 as D (6 bases). The CDR3 sequence is 18 residues long. Germline CDR1 and CDR2: LNHDA and SQIVND (reference sequence). The V end was cut by 6 bases, the J end by 0 bases, with 18 bases between. The CDR3 DNA reads TGTGCCAGTAGCCTGGGAGCAGTGGGGGCCTCTGGGGCCAACGTCCTGACTTTC. Translation gives CASSLGAVGASGANVLTF.

This clone was observed a single time. The rearrangement joins TRBV12-3 or TRBV12-4 to TRBJ1-1; 9 nucleotides line up with TRBD1. V shed 6 bases, J shed 3 bases, and the junction held 2 bases outside the gene matches. This CDR3 spans 13 amino acids. The CDR3 sequence is CASRGQGDTEAFF. The CDR3, as DNA: TGTGCCAGCAGGGGACAGGGAGACACTGAAGCTTTCTTT.

The rearrangement links TRBV6-1 to TRBJ2-3, with 7 bases identical to TRBD2. With V trimmed by 2 bases and J by 0 bases, 8 bases remained unmatched. The V gene's germline CDR1 is MNHNS and CDR2 SASEGT. The CDR3 extends over 17 amino acids. This CDR3 reads CASSELRSSGSTDTQYF. Written as DNA, the CDR3 is TGTGCCAGCAGTGAATTAAGGTCTAGCGGTAGCACAGATACGCAGTATTTT.

The CDR3 DNA reads TGTGCCAGCAGTCTGGACAGGACTCGAAGAAACACCATATATTTT. Translated, it gives CASSLDRTRRNTIYF. The chain couples TRBV6-5 to TRBJ1-3, with 7 positions matching TRBD1. The germline V gene has CDR1 MNHEY and CDR2 SVGAGI. This CDR3 region has 15 residues. The ends lost 5 bases at V and 5 bases at J; junction bases unmatched: 9.

The chain uses TRBV6-2 or TRBV6-3 and TRBJ1-4, with D possibly TRBD1 on 6 matching bases. Trimming removed 2 bases from V and 0 bases from J, with 7 bases in between. The CDR3 has 15 amino acids. Germline V lookup: CDR1 MNHEY, CDR2 SVGEGT. CDR3 DNA: TGTGCCAGCAGTTACAGGACAGCAACTAATGAAAAACTGTTTTTT. It specifies CASSYRTATNEKLFF.

The chain recombines TRBV7-3 with TRBJ2-2, with a weak D call TRBD2 (6 bases). CDR1 is SGHTA and CDR2 is FQGTGA in the germline V gene. V was shortened by 6 bases and J by 4 bases, with 9 bases between the two germline ends. CDR3 length: 13 amino acids. The CDR3 sequence is CASRNGGTGELFF. The CDR3 nucleotides read TGTGCCAGCAGAAACGGGGGCACCGGGGAGCTGTTTTTT. Filled out from reference TRBV7-3 and TRBJ2-2, the complete variable domain reads GAGVSQTPSNKVTEKGKYVELRCDPISGHTALYWYRQSLGQGPEFLIYFQGTGAADDSGLPNDRFFAVRPEGSVSTLKIQRTERGDSAVYLCASRNGGTGELFFGEGSRLTVL.